This entry concerns a single TCR beta chain. This sequence may be a read error, since a much larger clone differs from it by one base. Total RNA (roughly 0.45 ug) served as template for TCR beta cDNA synthesis primed by a constant-region primer. Three nested multiplex PCR rounds, a slightly modified ARM-PCR method, built the TCR beta libraries. TRBV1-TRBV30 forward primers paired with a C-beta reverse primer drove the first two PCR rounds, around 9 cycles each. TCRdb passed the multiplex PCR reads through MiXCR, listing each CDR3 protein once. Here the sample spans 250,000 to 400,000 distinct CDR3 sequences, about 60% being singletons. The germline V gene has CDR1 LGHNT and CDR2 FRNRAP. CDR3 length: 14 amino acids. The data were obtained in a study of tumor-infiltrating lymphocytes in primary liver carcinoma. Researchers drew blood RNA from unsorted whole blood and extracted germline DNA as well.

Sequencing was done on a sample of peripheral blood. The receptor comes from a man between 35 and 55 years old with primary liver carcinoma and hepatitis B virus infection. The chain links TRBV12-5 to TRBJ1-2; TRBD1 is a possible D gene (6 bases). CDR3 coding DNA: TGTGTTAGTGGTTTAGGGGGGACTCCCTTACCTGACGCCTTC. Its translation: CVSGLGGTPLPDAF.